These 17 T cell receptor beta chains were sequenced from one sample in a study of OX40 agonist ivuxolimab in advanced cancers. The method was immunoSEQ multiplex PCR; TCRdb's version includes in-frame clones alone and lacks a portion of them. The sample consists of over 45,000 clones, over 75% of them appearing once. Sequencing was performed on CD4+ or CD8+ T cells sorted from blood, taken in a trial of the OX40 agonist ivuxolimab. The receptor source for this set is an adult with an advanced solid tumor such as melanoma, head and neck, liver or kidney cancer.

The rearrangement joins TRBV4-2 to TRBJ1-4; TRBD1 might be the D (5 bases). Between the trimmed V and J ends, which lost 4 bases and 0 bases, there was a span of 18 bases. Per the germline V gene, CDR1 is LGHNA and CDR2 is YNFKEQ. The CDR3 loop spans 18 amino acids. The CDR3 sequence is CASSPRGRGASTNEKLFF. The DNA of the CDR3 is TGTGCCAGCAGCCCCAGAGGACGAGGGGCGTCAACTAATGAAAAACTGTTTTTT.

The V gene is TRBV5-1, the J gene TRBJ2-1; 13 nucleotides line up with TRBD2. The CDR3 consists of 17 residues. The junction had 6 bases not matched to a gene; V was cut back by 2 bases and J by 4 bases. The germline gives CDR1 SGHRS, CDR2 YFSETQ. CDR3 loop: CASSLAGLAGPYNEQFF. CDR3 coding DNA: TGCGCCAGCAGCTTAGCGGGACTAGCGGGGCCTTACAATGAGCAGTTCTTC.

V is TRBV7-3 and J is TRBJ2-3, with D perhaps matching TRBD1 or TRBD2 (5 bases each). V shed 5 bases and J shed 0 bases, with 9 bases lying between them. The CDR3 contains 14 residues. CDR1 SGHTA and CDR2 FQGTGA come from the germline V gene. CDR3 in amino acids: CASSRDGSTDTQYF. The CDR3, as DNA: TGTGCCAGCAGCCGGGACGGAAGCACAGATACGCAGTATTTT.

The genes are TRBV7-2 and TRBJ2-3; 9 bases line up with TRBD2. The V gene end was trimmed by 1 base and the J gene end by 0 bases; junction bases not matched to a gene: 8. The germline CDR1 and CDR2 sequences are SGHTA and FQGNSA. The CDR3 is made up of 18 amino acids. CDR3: CASSLGALAGSSTDTQYF. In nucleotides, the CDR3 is TGTGCCAGCAGCTTAGGCGCCCTAGCGGGGTCTAGCACAGATACGCAGTATTTT.

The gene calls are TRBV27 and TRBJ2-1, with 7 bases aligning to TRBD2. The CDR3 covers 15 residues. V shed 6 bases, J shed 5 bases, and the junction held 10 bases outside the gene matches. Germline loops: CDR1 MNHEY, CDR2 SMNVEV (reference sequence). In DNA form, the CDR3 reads TGTGCCAGCAGAATCCTGTCGGGAGGTAACAATGAGCAGTTCTTC. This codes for CASRILSGGNNEQFF.

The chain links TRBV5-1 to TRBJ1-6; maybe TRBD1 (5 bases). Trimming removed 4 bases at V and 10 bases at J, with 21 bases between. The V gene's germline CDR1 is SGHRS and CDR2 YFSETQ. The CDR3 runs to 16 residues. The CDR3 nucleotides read TGCGCCAGCAGCACCGAAGCCGGGGCCTTAGGCTCACCCCTCCACTTT. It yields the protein CASSTEAGALGSPLHF.

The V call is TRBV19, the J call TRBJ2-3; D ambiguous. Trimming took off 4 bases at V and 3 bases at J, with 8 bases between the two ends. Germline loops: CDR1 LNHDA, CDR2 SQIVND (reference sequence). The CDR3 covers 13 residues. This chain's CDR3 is CASSRFGTDTQYF. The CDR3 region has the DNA TGTGCCAGTAGTAGGTTCGGAACAGATACGCAGTATTTT.

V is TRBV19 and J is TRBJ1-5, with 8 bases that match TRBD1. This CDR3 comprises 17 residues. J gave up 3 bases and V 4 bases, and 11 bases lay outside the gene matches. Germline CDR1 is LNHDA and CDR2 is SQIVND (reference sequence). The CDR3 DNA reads TGTGCCAGTAGTAAGTCCAGGGGGCGCGTCTCCAATCAGCCCCAGCATTTT. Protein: CASSKSRGRVSNQPQHF.

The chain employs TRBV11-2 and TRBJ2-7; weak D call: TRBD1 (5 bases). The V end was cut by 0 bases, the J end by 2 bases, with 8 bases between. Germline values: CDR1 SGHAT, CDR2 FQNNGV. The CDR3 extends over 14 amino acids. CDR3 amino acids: CASSLDAGTYEQYF. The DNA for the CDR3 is TGTGCCAGCAGCTTAGATGCAGGGACCTACGAGCAGTACTTC.

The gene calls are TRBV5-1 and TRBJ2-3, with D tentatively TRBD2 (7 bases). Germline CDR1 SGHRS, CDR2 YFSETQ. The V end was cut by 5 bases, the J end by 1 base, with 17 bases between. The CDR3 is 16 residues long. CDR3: CASSFVGGGGTDTQYF. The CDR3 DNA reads TGCGCCAGCAGTTTTGTTGGCGGGGGCGGCACAGATACGCAGTATTTT.

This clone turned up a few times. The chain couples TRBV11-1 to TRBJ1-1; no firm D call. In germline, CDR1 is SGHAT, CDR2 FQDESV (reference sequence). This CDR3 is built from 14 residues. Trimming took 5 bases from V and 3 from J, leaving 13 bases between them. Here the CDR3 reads CASSPYGRDTEAFF. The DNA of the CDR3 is TGTGCCAGCAGCCCATACGGACGGGACACTGAAGCTTTCTTT.

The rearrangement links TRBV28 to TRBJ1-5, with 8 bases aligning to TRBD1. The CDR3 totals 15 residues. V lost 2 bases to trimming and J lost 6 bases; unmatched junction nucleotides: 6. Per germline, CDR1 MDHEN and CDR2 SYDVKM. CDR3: CASSLVTGAPQPQHF. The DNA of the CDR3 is TGTGCCAGCAGTTTAGTGACAGGGGCACCTCAGCCCCAGCATTTT.

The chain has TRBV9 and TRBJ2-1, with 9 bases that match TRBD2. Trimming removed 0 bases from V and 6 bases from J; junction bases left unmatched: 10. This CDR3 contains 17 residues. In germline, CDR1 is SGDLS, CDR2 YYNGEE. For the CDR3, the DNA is TGTGCCAGCAGCGTAGCTCCGACTAGCGGCTTGGTCAATGAGCAGTTCTTC. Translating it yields CASSVAPTSGLVNEQFF.

DNA of the CDR3: TGTGCCAGCAGCTCAAGACCCGGGACAGGCTACGAGCAGTACTTC. This gives the protein CASSSRPGTGYEQYF. The chain recombines TRBV11-3 with TRBJ2-7; 8 bases map to TRBD1. V gave up 4 bases and J gave up 3 bases; unmatched junction bases: 8. CDR3 length equals 15 residues. Germline CDR1 SGHNT, CDR2 YENEEA.

The CDR3 loop is CASSVEGLRNTIYF. The CDR3 DNA reads as TGTGCCAGCAGCGTAGAGGGACTAAGAAACACCATATATTTT. This chain links TRBV9 with TRBJ1-3, with D maybe TRBD1 (5 bases). Deletions cut 0 bases from V and 5 bases from J, with 9 bases between. Germline CDR1 reads SGDLS; CDR2 reads YYNGEE. CDR3 length: 14 residues.

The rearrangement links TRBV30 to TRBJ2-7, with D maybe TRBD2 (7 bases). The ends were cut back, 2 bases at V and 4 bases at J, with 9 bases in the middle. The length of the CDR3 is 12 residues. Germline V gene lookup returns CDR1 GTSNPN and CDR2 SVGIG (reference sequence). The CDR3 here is CAWSRGAYEQYF. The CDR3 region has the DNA TGTGCCTGGAGTCGGGGGGCTTACGAGCAGTACTTC.

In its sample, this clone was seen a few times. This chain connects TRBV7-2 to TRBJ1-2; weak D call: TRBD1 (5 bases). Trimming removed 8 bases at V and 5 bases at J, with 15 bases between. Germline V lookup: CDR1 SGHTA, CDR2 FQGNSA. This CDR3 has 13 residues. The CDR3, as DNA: TGTGCCAGCGGGGGAGAGGGATGGTATGGCTACACCTTC. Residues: CASGGEGWYGYTF.